Below, one TCR beta chain is given with its context. These data belong to a study of CD8 T cells in Susac syndrome. V lost 1 base, J lost 3 bases, and 12 bases lay in between. CDR3 length equals 14 residues. Germline loops: CDR1 GTSNPN, CDR2 SVGIG (reference sequence). RNA, at about 0.5 to 1 ug, was reverse transcribed with random hexamers. Via MiXCR, TCRdb re-called the immunoSEQ multiplex PCR reads, giving one row per CDR3 protein. The sample shows some 180,000 distinct CDR3 sequences, roughly 94% of them seen only once. The origin of this receptor is a human donor with Susac syndrome. The genes are TRBV30 and TRBJ1-1; D is unresolved. Input material: CD4+ T cells from PBMCs. CDR3 DNA: TGTGCCTGGAGTGCCGAGTCCCGGCACACTGAAGCTTTCTTT. It yields the protein CAWSAESRHTEAFF.